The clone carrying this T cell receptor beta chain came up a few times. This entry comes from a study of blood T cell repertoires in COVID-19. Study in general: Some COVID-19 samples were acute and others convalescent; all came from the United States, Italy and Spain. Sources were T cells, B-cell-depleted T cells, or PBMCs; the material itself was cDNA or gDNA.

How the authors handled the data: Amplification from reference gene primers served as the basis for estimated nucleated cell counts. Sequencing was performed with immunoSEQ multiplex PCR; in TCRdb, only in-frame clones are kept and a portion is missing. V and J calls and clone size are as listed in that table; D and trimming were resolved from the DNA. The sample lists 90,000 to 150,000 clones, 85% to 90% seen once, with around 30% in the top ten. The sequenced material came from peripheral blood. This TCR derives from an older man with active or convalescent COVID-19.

CDR3 in amino acids: CASSLNAGEAVQETQYF. DNA for the CDR3: TGTGCCAGCAGCTTAAATGCTGGGGAAGCGGTCCAAGAGACCCAGTACTTC. The V and J genes are TRBV7-2 and TRBJ2-5; TRBD2 is a possible D gene (5 bases). CDR1 and CDR2 (germline): SGHTA, FQGNSA. The CDR3 totals 17 residues. With 2 bases removed from V and 1 base from J, the gap between germline ends came to 17 bases.